This is a list of T cell receptor beta chains from one sample in a study of shared clonotypes between healthy human individuals. TCRdb keeps only in-frame clones here, not all; method: immunoSEQ multiplex PCR. This sample has about 2.4 million clones, with over 85% found just once. The sample was naive CD4+ T cells from PBMCs. All receptors derive from a man between 18 and 35 years old in good health. Some clones in this sample may be carry-over from other donors' samples. The CDR3 runs from the conserved cysteine through the conserved F or W. The order of the fields is D gene, V gene, clone size, J gene, CDR3 DNA, CDR3 protein. D genes are given only for firm matches. Clone size appears in some rows only: once, few, many, or a class for an expanded clone.

TRBD2	TRBV9	-	TRBJ2-3	TGTGCCAGCAGCGTAGGGGGGACTAGCGGAACAGATACGCAGTATTTT	CASSVGGTSGTDTQYF
TRBD1	TRBV7-2	-	TRBJ2-1	TGTGCCAGCAGCTTAGCTCCGGGACAGGGGGGCTCCTACAATGAGCAGTTCTTC	CASSLAPGQGGSYNEQFF
TRBD2	TRBV5-4	-	TRBJ2-1	TGTGCCAGCAGCTGGGGACTAGCGGTCAATGAGCAGTTCTTC	CASSWGLAVNEQFF
TRBD1	TRBV2	once	TRBJ1-5	TGTGCCAGCAGTGGACGGGACAGGGCTTTCAATCAGCCCCAGCATTTT	CASSGRDRAFNQPQHF
-	TRBV4-2	-	TRBJ1-2	TGTGCCAGCAGCCCAACCTACACCAAGAACTATGGCTACACCTTC	CASSPTYTKNYGYTF
-	TRBV5-4	-	TRBJ1-1	TGTGCCAGCAGCCCCCCCGGAGGGTACACTGAAGCTTTCTTT	CASSPPGGYTEAFF
-	TRBV5-1	-	TRBJ2-2	TGCGCCAGCAGCTTGGTGGCCACCGGGGAGCTGTTTTTT	CASSLVATGELFF
-	TRBV28	-	TRBJ1-5	TGTGCCAGCAGTTTAGACTCGGTCCGCAATCAGCCCCAGCATTTT	CASSLDSVRNQPQHF
-	TRBV5-1	-	TRBJ1-6	TGCGCCAGCAGCTTGGAAGACAGAGATAATTCACCCCTCCACTTT	CASSLEDRDNSPLHF
-	TRBV5-1	-	TRBJ1-3	TGCGCCAGCGGGCAGGGACCCTCTGGAAACACCATATATTTT	CASGQGPSGNTIYF
TRBD1	TRBV11-1	-	TRBJ1-4	TGTGCCAGCAGCCCAGACAGGGAACGTGAAAAACTGTTTTTT	CASSPDREREKLFF
-	TRBV4-2	-	TRBJ2-3	TGTGCCAGCAGCCAAGATTCGGGCGGTAGCGGAAGCACAGATACGCAGTATTTT	CASSQDSGGSGSTDTQYF
-	TRBV7-9	-	TRBJ2-6	TGTGCCAGCAGCCCCCGGCTAGTTCATCTCGGGGCCAACGTCCTGACTTTC	CASSPRLVHLGANVLTF
-	TRBV4-2	few	TRBJ1-5	TGTGCCAGCAGCCAAGAGACCGGGGCCCGCAATCAGCCCCAGCATTTT	CASSQETGARNQPQHF
-	TRBV5-1	-	TRBJ1-3	TGCGCCAGCAGCTTGTCCGGACAGAATGGAAACACCATATATTTT	CASSLSGQNGNTIYF
-	TRBV5-1	-	TRBJ2-3	TGCGCCAGCTCATCGACAGTAATGCAGTATTTT	CASSSTVMQYF
-	TRBV5-1	-	TRBJ1-3	TGCGCCAGCAGCTTGGGCGGCCACTCTGGAAACACCATATATTTT	CASSLGGHSGNTIYF
-	TRBV19	-	TRBJ2-1	TGTGCCAGCACCCCACAGGGCCTCTCCTACAATGAGCAGTTCTTC	CASTPQGLSYNEQFF
TRBD1	TRBV10-1	-	TRBJ1-2	TGCGCCAGCAGGGCCCCGGGACAGGGATATGGCTACACCTTC	CASRAPGQGYGYTF
-	TRBV28	-	TRBJ1-3	TGTGCCAGCAGTTCCGTAGGTCTAGGAAACACCATATATTTT	CASSSVGLGNTIYF
-	TRBV5-1	-	TRBJ1-2	TGCGCCAGCAGCTGGACTCTCCGGGGGGATGGCTACACCTTC	CASSWTLRGDGYTF
-	TRBV19	-	TRBJ2-1	TGTGCCAGTAGTATGTTGGATTTAAGCTCCTACAATGAGCAGTTCTTC	CASSMLDLSSYNEQFF
-	TRBV5-1	-	TRBJ2-5	TGCGCCAGCAGCTTGTCTGACAGTCAAGAGACCCAGTACTTC	CASSLSDSQETQYF
-	TRBV7-2	-	TRBJ2-1	TGTGCCAGCAGCTTAACGGGTTCGAGCTCCTACAATGAGCAGTTCTTC	CASSLTGSSSYNEQFF
-	TRBV27	-	TRBJ2-3	TGTGCCAGCAGCTTAGAGGGGGAGACTACTCACTCCACTAGCACAGATACGCAGTATTTT	CASSLEGETTHSTSTDTQYF
TRBD2	TRBV30	-	TRBJ2-1	TGTGCCTGGACCGGGACTAGCGGGATTCGTTCCTACAATGAGCAGTTCTTC	CAWTGTSGIRSYNEQFF
-	TRBV28	-	TRBJ1-4	TGTGCCAGCAGTTTATTCGGGGGGAGTACTAATGAAAAACTGTTTTTT	CASSLFGGSTNEKLFF
TRBD1	TRBV10-3	-	TRBJ1-5	TGTGCCATCAGTGGGGACAGGGGCAATCAGCCCCAGCATTTT	CAISGDRGNQPQHF
-	TRBV5-1	-	TRBJ1-1	TGCGCCAGCAGCTTGTTAGAGGGTAACACTGAAGCTTTCTTT	CASSLLEGNTEAFF
-	TRBV30	-	TRBJ2-1	TGTGCCTGGAGTGTACCTGGGGCGGGGAATGAGCAGTTCTTC	CAWSVPGAGNEQFF
TRBD2	TRBV7-3	-	TRBJ2-3	TGTGCCAGCAGCCCACACAGCGGACTAGCGGGAGCCCCAGATACGCAGTATTTT	CASSPHSGLAGAPDTQYF